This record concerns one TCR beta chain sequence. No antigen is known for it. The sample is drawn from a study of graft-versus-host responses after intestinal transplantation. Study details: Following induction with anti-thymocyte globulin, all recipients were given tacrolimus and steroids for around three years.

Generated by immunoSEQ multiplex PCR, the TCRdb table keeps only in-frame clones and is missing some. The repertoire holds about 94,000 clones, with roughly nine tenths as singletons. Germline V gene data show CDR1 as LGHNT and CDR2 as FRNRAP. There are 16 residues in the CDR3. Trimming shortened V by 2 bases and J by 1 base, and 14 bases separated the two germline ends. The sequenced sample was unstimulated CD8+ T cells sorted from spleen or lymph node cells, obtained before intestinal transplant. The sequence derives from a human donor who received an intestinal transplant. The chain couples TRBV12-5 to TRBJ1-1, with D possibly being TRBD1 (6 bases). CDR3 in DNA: TGTGCTAGTGGTTTGCCCCCCGGGGGGCCGAACACTGAAGCTTTCTTT. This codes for CASGLPPGGPNTEAFF.